Presented here are 11 T cell receptor beta chains from one specimen sequenced in a study of cytomegalovirus exposure and HLA in healthy donors. The PCR had 60 Vbeta and 13 Jbeta primers. The data were produced by immunoSEQ multiplex PCR, yet TCRdb's version contains in-frame clones alone and is incomplete. The sample records under 200,000 clones, approximately 70% being singletons. Sequencing input: PBMCs. All receptors come from a woman in her twenties or thirties in good health and CMV-seronegative.

V gene TRBV27 combines with J gene TRBJ2-2; D is possibly TRBD2 (6 bases). CDR3 length: 14 residues. Germline V gene sequence: CDR1 MNHEY, CDR2 SMNVEV (reference sequence). V lost 3 bases and J lost 5, with 10 bases in between. The CDR3 nucleotides read TGTGCCAGCAGTTTGGCAGGAGGGACCGGGGAGCTGTTTTTT. This encodes CASSLAGGTGELFF.

The J gene is TRBJ1-4, the V gene TRBV5-1, with TRBD1 matching 9 bases. The CDR3 consists of 15 residues. Germline-derived CDR1 and CDR2 are SGHRS and YFSETQ. V gave up 0 bases and J gave up 11 bases; unmatched junction bases: 8. The CDR3 protein is CASSLGDRASAKLFF. CDR3 nucleotide sequence: TGCGCCAGCAGCTTGGGGGACAGGGCGTCGGCGAAACTGTTTTTT.

The rearrangement joins TRBV2 to TRBJ2-7; 9 nucleotides agree with TRBD1. The CDR3 contains 12 residues. J gave up 9 bases and V 5 bases, and 5 bases lay outside the gene matches. Germline CDR1 is SNHLY and CDR2 is FYNNEI. The CDR3 is CASSTGGVGQYF. The CDR3 DNA is TGTGCCAGCAGTACAGGGGGCGTGGGGCAGTACTTC.

The chain joins TRBV19 to TRBJ1-1; maybe TRBD1 (5 bases). Trimming removed 11 bases from V and 1 base from J, with 14 bases in between. The germline CDR1 and CDR2 sequences are LNHDA and SQIVND (reference sequence). This CDR3 spans 13 amino acids. The CDR3, as DNA: TGTGCCGTATTGGGCAGGGCGAACACTGAAGCTTTCTTT. Protein product: CAVLGRANTEAFF.

In this sample, this clone turned up once. This same CDR3 is encoded by further DNA sequences in the sample. The chain employs TRBV4-1 and TRBJ1-1, with D possibly matching TRBD1 (5 bases). The CDR3 length is 16 residues. V was shortened by 1 base and J by 5 bases, with 17 bases between the two germline ends. Germline CDR1 reads MGHRA; CDR2 reads YSYEKL. The DNA of the CDR3 is TGCGCCAGCAGCCAAGGGGATTCAGGGTTCCCAACTGAAGCTTTCTTT. Translating it yields CASSQGDSGFPTEAFF.

V gene TRBV5-1 combines with J gene TRBJ2-7; maybe TRBD2 (7 bases). There are 15 residues in the CDR3. The germline V and J ends were trimmed by 1 base and 1 base, with 12 bases remaining between them. The germline CDR1 and CDR2 sequences are SGHRS and YFSETQ. The CDR3 sequence is CASSLRAGQSYEQYF. Here the CDR3 DNA reads TGCGCCAGCAGCTTGAGAGCGGGACAATCCTACGAGCAGTACTTC.

This chain uses TRBV5-1 with TRBJ2-7; tentative D call: TRBD1 (6 bases). The CDR3 extends over 14 amino acids. V lost 5 bases and J lost 11, with 23 bases in between. In germline, CDR1 is SGHRS, CDR2 YFSETQ. The CDR3 DNA sequence: TGCGCCAGCAGTCCTGAGGCAGGGGAAGGAAAAGAGTACTTC. This codes for CASSPEAGEGKEYF. Combining the CDR3 with reference TRBV5-1 and TRBJ2-7 gives the whole variable domain KAGVTQTPRYLIKTRGQQVTLSCSPISGHRSVSWYQQTPGQGLQFLFEYFSETQRNKGNFPGRFSGRQFSNSRSEMNVSTLELGDSALYLCASSPEAGEGKEYFGPGTRLTVT.

The chain carries TRBV7-7 and TRBJ1-2; no definite D call. The CDR3 is 13 residues long. Trimming cost V 5 bases and J 8 bases, with 15 bases left between them. Germline loops: CDR1 SSHAT, CDR2 FNYEAQ (reference sequence). The CDR3 nucleotides are TGTGCCAGCAGCCTGACCCCGGTGGAGGGCTACACCTTC. Translating it yields CASSLTPVEGYTF.

About this clone: At one end the junction does not follow the germline gene, possibly because of a read error. The rearrangement links TRBV7-7 to TRBJ2-1; tentatively, D is TRBD2 (5 bases). CDR1 and CDR2 (germline): SSHAT, FNYEAQ (reference sequence). The CDR3 length is 13 residues. CDR3 in amino acids: CASSFKLDNEQFF. As DNA, the CDR3 is TGTGCTAGCAGCTTTAAACTAGACAATGAGCAGTTCTTC.

This clone appeared a few times. V gene TRBV4-2 combines with J gene TRBJ2-1; 8 nucleotides agree with TRBD2. The germline CDR1 and CDR2 sequences are LGHNA and YNFKEQ. The CDR3 is 15 residues long. The V gene end was trimmed by 4 bases and the J gene end by 0 bases; junction bases not matched to a gene: 2. The CDR3 loop reads CASSPGLASYNEQFF. The CDR3, as DNA: TGTGCCAGCAGCCCTGGACTAGCCTCCTACAATGAGCAGTTCTTC.

This clone was seen only a few times. The chain combines TRBV11-2 with TRBJ2-1; TRBD2 might be the D (6 bases). Germline V lookup: CDR1 SGHAT, CDR2 FQNNGV. The V end lost 1 base, the J end lost 4 bases, and 17 bases lay between the germline ends. The CDR3 loop spans 17 amino acids. CDR3 in amino acids: CASSLVGLGSLYNEQFF. The CDR3 DNA reads as TGTGCCAGCAGCTTAGTGGGACTTGGATCCTTGTACAATGAGCAGTTCTTC.